A selection of T cell receptor beta chains follows, all from one sample in a study of OX40 agonist ivuxolimab in advanced cancers. Profiling relied on immunoSEQ multiplex PCR, and the TCRdb table lists in-frame clones only, not all of them. The table records roughly 89,000 clones, under 95% of them present only once. This sample comprised CD4+ or CD8+ T cells sorted from blood, obtained in a trial of the OX40 agonist ivuxolimab. These receptors were collected from an adult with an advanced solid tumor such as melanoma, head and neck, liver or kidney cancer. The CDR3 runs from the conserved cysteine through the conserved F or W. Fields, in order: J gene, clone size, D gene, V gene, CDR3 DNA, CDR3 protein. D genes are given only for firm matches. Clone size is given for some rows only: seen once, a few or many times, or a class if the clone is expanded.

>TRBJ2-7|.|TRBD2|TRBV7-2
TGTGCCAGCAGCTTAGCCAGCGGGAGGTTCTCCTCCTACGAGCAGTACTTC
CASSLASGRFSSYEQYF
>TRBJ2-1|.|.|TRBV19
TGTGCCAGCCAAGATCGGGGACCTACAAATGAGCAGTTCTTC
CASQDRGPTNEQFF
>TRBJ1-4|.|.|TRBV28
TGTGCCAGCAGTGAACAGGGACTTGCTAATGAAAAACTGTTTTTT
CASSEQGLANEKLFF
>TRBJ2-3|.|TRBD2|TRBV7-3
TGTGCCAGCAGCTTAATTCGGGCGGGAGGAGGGACAGATACGCAGTATTTT
CASSLIRAGGGTDTQYF
>TRBJ2-3|.|TRBD2|TRBV6-6
TGTGCCAGCAGTCTTGGTGGTTTGGGCGGGAGAGATACGCAGTATTTT
CASSLGGLGGRDTQYF
>TRBJ2-6|once|TRBD1|TRBV13
TGTGCCAGCAGCTCCCTCTCCTTGGGGCAGGGGGATTCCCCCCACTCTGGGGCCAACGTCCTGACTTTC
CASSSLSLGQGDSPHSGANVLTF
>TRBJ2-1|.|TRBD2|TRBV7-8
TGTGCCAGCAGCCTAAAGCGGGAGGGCCACAATGAGCAGTTCTTC
CASSLKREGHNEQFF
>TRBJ1-2|.|.|TRBV6-6
TGTGCCAGCAGTTACCCAAGACAGGAAAACTATGGCTACACCTTC
CASSYPRQENYGYTF
>TRBJ2-1|.|TRBD2|TRBV27
TGTGCCAGCAGTTTACAAGGACTAGTGAACAATGAGCAGTTCTTC
CASSLQGLVNNEQFF
>TRBJ2-7|.|.|TRBV28
TGTGCCAGCAGTCCGACCGGGACGGCTACCTACGAGCAGTACTTC
CASSPTGTATYEQYF
>TRBJ1-4|.|.|TRBV28
TGTGCCAGCAGTTCCTGGACAGTAATAAATGAAAAACTGTTTTTT
CASSSWTVINEKLFF
>TRBJ2-3|.|TRBD2|TRBV29-1
TGCAGCGGAGCTCGCGGGAGCAGAACAGATACGCAGTATTTT
CSGARGSRTDTQYF
>TRBJ2-3|.|TRBD2|TRBV4-2
TGTGCCAGCAGCCCGGGAGGGCCGAGTCCAGATACGCAGTATTTT
CASSPGGPSPDTQYF
>TRBJ2-7|.|TRBD2|TRBV7-9
TGTGCCAGCGAGGGGACTAGGGGTTACGAGCAGTACTTC
CASEGTRGYEQYF